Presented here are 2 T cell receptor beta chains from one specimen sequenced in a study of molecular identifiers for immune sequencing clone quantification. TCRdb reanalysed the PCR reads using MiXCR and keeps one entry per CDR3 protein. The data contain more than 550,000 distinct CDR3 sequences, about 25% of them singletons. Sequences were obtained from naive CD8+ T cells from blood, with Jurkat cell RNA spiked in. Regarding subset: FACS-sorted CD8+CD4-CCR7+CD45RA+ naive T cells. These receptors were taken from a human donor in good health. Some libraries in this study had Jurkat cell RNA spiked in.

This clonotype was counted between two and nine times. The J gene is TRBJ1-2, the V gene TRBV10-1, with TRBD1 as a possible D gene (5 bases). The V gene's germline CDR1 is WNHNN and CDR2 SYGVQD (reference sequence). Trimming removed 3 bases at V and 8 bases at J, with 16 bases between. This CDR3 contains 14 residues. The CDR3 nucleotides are TGCGCCAGCAGTGACAGGGCAATGATGAGAGGCTACACCTTC. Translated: CASSDRAMMRGYTF.

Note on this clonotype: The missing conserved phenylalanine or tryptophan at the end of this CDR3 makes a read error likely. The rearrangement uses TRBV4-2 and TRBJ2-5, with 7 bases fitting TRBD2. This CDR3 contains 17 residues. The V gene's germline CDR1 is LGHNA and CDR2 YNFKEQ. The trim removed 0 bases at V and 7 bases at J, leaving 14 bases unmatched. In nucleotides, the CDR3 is TGTGCCAGCAGCCAAGATTATAGCCCGGGAGGTGAAGGGACCCAGTACTTA. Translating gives CASSQDYSPGGEGTQYL.